The next 15 T cell receptor beta chains were all read from a single sample in a study of beta chain features in type 1 diabetes. Every isolated RNA sample was fully reverse transcribed, so sequencing captured expressed TCRB transcripts. The repertoire was sequenced with immunoSEQ multiplex PCR; TCRdb's copy has only in-frame clones and lacks some. The table lists 150,000 to 200,000 clones, roughly 9.1% of them singletons, with 2.3% in the top ten. The sample consisted of central memory CD4+ T cells from blood. These receptors were collected from a woman aged 18-30 years in good health.

This clone came up a few times. The CDR3 protein is CASSSQGGGNSPLHF. In nucleotides, the CDR3 is TGCGCCAGCAGTTCACAGGGAGGGGGGAATTCACCCCTCCACTTT. The chain recombines TRBV5-1 with TRBJ1-6, with D perhaps matching TRBD1 (6 bases). The CDR3 totals 15 residues. From germline, CDR1 is SGHRS and CDR2 YFSETQ. The V gene lost 5 bases and the J gene lost 7 bases, with 16 bases spanning the gap.

The chain is built from TRBV10-2 and TRBJ2-3; unclear D gene. The CDR3 spans 12 residues. Germline loops: CDR1 WSHSY, CDR2 SAAADI. With 6 bases removed from V and 0 bases from J, the gap between germline ends came to 4 bases. DNA of the CDR3: TGCGCCAGCAGGACTAGCACAGATACGCAGTATTTT. This encodes CASRTSTDTQYF.

The V call is TRBV12-2, the J call TRBJ1-2. TRBV12-2 is classified as a pseudogene. The CDR3 is 14 residues long. CDR3 in amino acids: CASRSGSAGDGYTF. The CDR3 bases are TGTGCAAGTCGCTCCGGATCGGCCGGGGATGGCTACACCTTC.

The V gene is TRBV5-1, the J gene TRBJ2-7; D is possibly TRBD1 (7 bases). CDR1 is SGHRS and CDR2 is YFSETQ in the germline V gene. The CDR3 is 14 amino acids. Trimming stripped 7 bases from V and 1 base from J, with 15 bases between. CDR3: CASHPGDRSYEQYF. DNA of the CDR3: TGCGCCAGCCATCCGGGGGACAGATCCTACGAGCAGTACTTC.

The chain joins TRBV5-4 to TRBJ2-5; TRBD2 aligns across 8 bases. Germline V gene lookup returns CDR1 SGHNT and CDR2 YYREEE (reference sequence). The trim removed 5 bases at V and 5 bases at J, leaving 14 bases unmatched. The CDR3 is 16 amino acids. CDR3 coding DNA: TGTGCCAGCAGTGGGAAGGACGGGGGGGCGGGGGAGACCCAGTACTTC. Translation gives CASSGKDGGAGETQYF. The whole variable domain, filled in from reference TRBV5-4 and TRBJ2-5, reads ETGVTQSPTHLIKTRGQQVTLRCSSQSGHNTVSWYQQALGQGPQFIFQYYREEENGRGNFPPRFSGLQFPNYSSELNVNALELDDSALYLCASSGKDGGAGETQYFGPGTRLLVL.

J is TRBJ2-1 and V is TRBV2, with a weak D call TRBD2 (7 bases). This CDR3 is 12 amino acids long. Germline CDR1 and CDR2: SNHLY and FYNNEI. Deletions cut 5 bases from V and 14 bases from J, with 16 bases between. Here the CDR3 reads CASSSQGRVEFF. CDR3 sequence (DNA): TGTGCCAGCAGTTCCCAGGGGAGGGTAGAGTTCTTC.

This clone has more than one count but fewer than ten. The V and J genes are TRBV6-5 and TRBJ2-7, with TRBD2 matching 7 bases. The CDR3 has 15 amino acids. The ends lost 2 bases at V and 7 bases at J; junction bases unmatched: 11. Germline CDR1 and CDR2: MNHEY and SVGAGI. The CDR3 sequence is CASSYPGTTPREQYF. The CDR3 region has the DNA TGTGCCAGCAGTTACCCCGGGACTACCCCGCGGGAGCAGTACTTC.

V gene TRBV5-1 combines with J gene TRBJ2-1, with 13 nucleotides matching TRBD2. Germline trimming cut 6 bases from V and 1 base from J; bases unmatched to any gene: 7. From germline, CDR1 is SGHRS and CDR2 YFSETQ. CDR3 length equals 17 residues. The CDR3 protein is CASTRATSGRSYNEQFF. CDR3 DNA: TGCGCCAGCACCCGAGCGACTAGCGGGAGGTCCTACAATGAGCAGTTCTTC.

This clone has only a few counts. The chain links TRBV9 to TRBJ2-3; 7 bases line up with TRBD2. V trimming: 0 bases; J trimming: 6 bases; junction bases outside the gene matches: 10. The length of the CDR3 is 16 residues. Germline assignment: CDR1 SGDLS and CDR2 YYNGEE. The CDR3 DNA reads as TGTGCCAGCAGCGTAGCACGGGGGAGGGTTCGTGATACGCAGTATTTT. Translation gives CASSVARGRVRDTQYF.

This clone occurred a few times. The chain links TRBV7-2 to TRBJ2-3; tentatively, D is TRBD2 (7 bases). The CDR3 totals 16 residues. Between the trimmed V and J ends, which lost 5 bases and 0 bases, there was a span of 15 bases. Germline V gives CDR1 SGHTA, CDR2 FQGNSA. DNA of the CDR3: TGTGCCAGCAGCCAAGTGGCGGGGGCAAGCACAGATACGCAGTATTTT. Protein: CASSQVAGASTDTQYF.

The V gene is TRBV7-2, the J gene TRBJ1-2, with D perhaps TRBD1 (5 bases). CDR3 length: 15 amino acids. Trimming removed 3 bases at V and 4 bases at J, with 15 bases between. Germline V gene lookup returns CDR1 SGHTA and CDR2 FQGNSA. The CDR3 loop reads CASSFTERGLYGYTF. Here the CDR3 DNA reads TGTGCCAGCAGCTTTACGGAAAGGGGCCTCTATGGCTACACCTTC.

V usage is TRBV13 and J usage is TRBJ2-3; TRBD2 is a possible D gene (6 bases). V was trimmed by 2 bases and J by 2 bases, leaving 23 bases between them. Germline-derived CDR1 and CDR2 are PRHDT and FYEKMQ (reference sequence). This CDR3 is 19 amino acids long. CDR3 DNA sequence: TGTGCCAGCAGCTTACGGCTGGCGGGGTACCTCGGTCACACAGATACGCAGTATTTT. Residues: CASSLRLAGYLGHTDTQYF.

The chain recombines TRBV10-2 with TRBJ1-1; no clear D. The germline V and J ends were trimmed by 5 bases and 3 bases, with 16 bases remaining between them. The germline CDR1 and CDR2 sequences are WSHSY and SAAADI. The CDR3 length is 15 residues. CDR3 bases: TGCGCCAGCAGTCCTCGGTCCGGGAAGTACACTGAAGCTTTCTTT. Its translation: CASSPRSGKYTEAFF.

This clone was seen more than once but under ten times. The V and J genes are TRBV6-1 and TRBJ2-1; 14 bases are a match to TRBD2. V trimming: 7 bases; J trimming: 6 bases; junction bases outside the gene matches: 5. This CDR3 is built from 15 residues. Germline V gene lookup returns CDR1 MNHNS and CDR2 SASEGT. Here the CDR3 reads CASILTSGGVNEQFF. The CDR3 DNA sequence: TGTGCCAGCATCTTGACTAGCGGGGGGGTCAATGAGCAGTTCTTC.

CDR3 residues: CASRTGFTYEQYF. The CDR3 DNA reads as TGCGCCAGCAGAACAGGATTCACCTACGAGCAGTACTTC. The gene calls are TRBV5-1 and TRBJ2-7; possible D gene TRBD1, 5 bases. V dropped 5 bases and J dropped 2 bases, with 11 bases sitting between them. CDR1 and CDR2 from the germline V gene are SGHRS and YFSETQ. The CDR3 runs 13 residues.